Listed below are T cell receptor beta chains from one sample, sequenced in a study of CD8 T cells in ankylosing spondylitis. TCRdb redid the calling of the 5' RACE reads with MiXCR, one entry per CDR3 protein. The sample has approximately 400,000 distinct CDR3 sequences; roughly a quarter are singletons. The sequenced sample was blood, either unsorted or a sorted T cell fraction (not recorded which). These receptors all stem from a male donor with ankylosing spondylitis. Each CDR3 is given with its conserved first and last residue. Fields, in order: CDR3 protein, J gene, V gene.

CDR3aa: CSVERGSYNEQFF; j_gene: TRBJ2-1; v_gene: TRBV29-1
CDR3aa: CASTLDRSATQYF; j_gene: TRBJ2-5; v_gene: TRBV2
CDR3aa: CASTQTLQGNTEAFF; j_gene: TRBJ1-1; v_gene: TRBV12-3/TRBV12-4
CDR3aa: CSARGTEQYF; j_gene: TRBJ2-7; v_gene: TRBV20-1
CDR3aa: CASSAGQGVTQPQHF; j_gene: TRBJ1-5; v_gene: TRBV19
CDR3aa: CASYDLAGVEKTQYF; j_gene: TRBJ2-5; v_gene: TRBV5-1
CDR3aa: CASSQWETQYF; j_gene: TRBJ2-5; v_gene: TRBV14
CDR3aa: CASSASGGQGWDF; j_gene: TRBJ2-5; v_gene: TRBV7-9
CDR3aa: CASSLYPTYTQETQYF; j_gene: TRBJ2-5; v_gene: TRBV6-1
CDR3aa: CSVQGGLAGGLNNEQFF; j_gene: TRBJ2-1; v_gene: TRBV29-1
CDR3aa: CASSPQENYGYTF; j_gene: TRBJ1-2; v_gene: TRBV18
CDR3aa: CASSFGGSNEQFF; j_gene: TRBJ2-1; v_gene: TRBV18
CDR3aa: CASRFIGPHNEQFF; j_gene: TRBJ2-1; v_gene: TRBV11-1
CDR3aa: CASSLGASSYEQYF; j_gene: TRBJ2-7; v_gene: TRBV7-2
CDR3aa: CASQTSRAGSYNSPLHF; j_gene: TRBJ1-6; v_gene: TRBV6-1
CDR3aa: CASSPSGTGGLDTQYF; j_gene: TRBJ2-3; v_gene: TRBV7-2
CDR3aa: CASSVWVSTEAFF; j_gene: TRBJ1-1; v_gene: TRBV2
CDR3aa: CASSPPVPNGWGGDTQYF; j_gene: TRBJ2-3; v_gene: TRBV3-1
CDR3aa: CASSLWDRVRAFF; j_gene: TRBJ1-1; v_gene: TRBV12-3/TRBV12-4
CDR3aa: CASSVIAGVITGELFF; j_gene: TRBJ2-2; v_gene: TRBV27
CDR3aa: CASSLPGQGPYNEQFF; j_gene: TRBJ2-1; v_gene: TRBV5-1
CDR3aa: CASSSNSGRAEENEQFF; j_gene: TRBJ2-1; v_gene: TRBV10-1
CDR3aa: CASSLGRAGEKLFF; j_gene: TRBJ1-4; v_gene: TRBV7-2
CDR3aa: CSARDGTVNTEAFF; j_gene: TRBJ1-1; v_gene: TRBV20-1
CDR3aa: CASSQEARGRQYF; j_gene: TRBJ2-7; v_gene: TRBV14
CDR3aa: CSATDEPEIYYEQYF; j_gene: TRBJ2-7; v_gene: TRBV20-1
CDR3aa: CASSSRTGGGNTIYF; j_gene: TRBJ1-3; v_gene: TRBV27
CDR3aa: CASSLAPEYGYTF; j_gene: TRBJ1-2; v_gene: TRBV5-1
CDR3aa: CASSLAGQGGEDEQFF; j_gene: TRBJ2-1; v_gene: TRBV5-1
CDR3aa: CASSLTSGDTEAFF; j_gene: TRBJ1-1; v_gene: TRBV5-1
CDR3aa: CASSFGQGIEAFF; j_gene: TRBJ1-1; v_gene: TRBV7-2
CDR3aa: CSEGQGAGEQFF; j_gene: TRBJ2-1; v_gene: TRBV29-1
CDR3aa: CASSELFGGTGELFF; j_gene: TRBJ2-2; v_gene: TRBV25-1
CDR3aa: CASSLVADYTTNEKLFF; j_gene: TRBJ1-4; v_gene: TRBV7-8
CDR3aa: CASSLEVTMNTEAFF; j_gene: TRBJ1-1; v_gene: TRBV5-1
CDR3aa: CASSETALGPQHF; j_gene: TRBJ1-5; v_gene: TRBV2
CDR3aa: CAISDGTNTGELFF; j_gene: TRBJ2-2; v_gene: TRBV10-3
CDR3aa: CASSSTTRGNSPLHF; j_gene: TRBJ1-6; v_gene: TRBV12-3/TRBV12-4
CDR3aa: CSVENWAGDDNEQFF; j_gene: TRBJ2-1; v_gene: TRBV29-1
CDR3aa: CASSANPGQGYGYTF; j_gene: TRBJ1-2; v_gene: TRBV27
CDR3aa: CASSPDRWAYEQYF; j_gene: TRBJ2-7; v_gene: TRBV11-1
CDR3aa: CSATPGQTANYGYTF; j_gene: TRBJ1-2; v_gene: TRBV20-1